This TCR beta chain appears in the sequencing data of a study of control samples from healthy donors and cancer patients. V lost 0 bases and J lost 2, with 12 bases in between. Germline CDR1 reads SGHNT; CDR2 reads YYREEE (reference sequence). The CDR3 spans 15 residues. Sequenced by immunoSEQ multiplex PCR; TCRdb stores in-frame clones only, minus some. Of more than 100,000 clones in the sample, around nine tenths are singletons; the top ten hold about 7.6%. The sequenced material came from PBMCs. The TCR sequence derives from a man in his fifties or sixties with head and neck cancer. The chain links TRBV5-4 to TRBJ2-7, with D unclear. Here the CDR3 DNA reads TGTGCCAGCAGCTTGGACTGGAGACCCACCTACGAGCAGTACTTC. Amino acid sequence: CASSLDWRPTYEQYF.